This is a list of T cell receptor beta chains from one sample in a study of T cells in Graves' hyperthyroidism and ophthalmopathy. TCRdb re-called the multiplex PCR reads through MiXCR, storing one row per CDR3 protein. In the table there are about half a million distinct CDR3 sequences, 20% to 25% of which are singletons. The sequenced material came from blood. The receptors here all came from a woman in her seventies with Graves' ophthalmopathy. The CDR3 runs from the conserved cysteine through the conserved F or W. The D gene is left open where the match is weak. Rows give clone size only sometimes, using once, few, many, or a class for an expanded clone.

13	-	TRBV28	TRBJ2-5	-	TGTGCCAGCACCGCTACTAGAGTGGAGACCCAGTACTTC	CASTATRVETQYF
15	TRBD1	TRBV27	TRBJ1-6	-	TGTGCCAGCAGTGGCCCGGGACAGGGGAATTCACCCCTCCACTTT	CASSGPGQGNSPLHF
11	-	TRBV28	TRBJ1-3	few	TGTGCCAGCAGTTTGGGGGACACCATATATTTT	CASSLGDTIYF
16	TRBD1	TRBV6-2/TRBV6-3	TRBJ2-2	-	TGTGCCAGCAGTACGACAGGGGTGGGTGTCGCCGGGGAGCTGTTTTTT	CASSTTGVGVAGELFF
13	-	TRBV5-1	TRBJ2-6	-	TGCGCCAGCAGCTTGGTGGCGGCCAACGTCCTGACTTTC	CASSLVAANVLTF
17	-	TRBV6-2/TRBV6-3	TRBJ2-5	many	TGTGCCAGCAGTCCCCCCCGGGAACACCCCCGACGAGAGACCCAGTACTTC	CASSPPREHPRRETQYF
14	-	TRBV10-3	TRBJ2-2	-	TGTGCCAGCAAGGGATCACCGAACACCGGGGAGCTGTTTTTT	CASKGSPNTGELFF
12	-	TRBV7-2	TRBJ1-6	-	TGTGCCAGCAGCTCACACTCCTTACCCCTCCACTTT	CASSSHSLPLHF
15	TRBD1	TRBV5-4	TRBJ1-5	-	TGTGCCAGCAGCTCATCTGGACAGGGAGGCCAGCCCCAGCATTTT	CASSSSGQGGQPQHF
13	-	TRBV11-2	TRBJ1-2	many	TGTGCCAGCAGCTTAGAGGCGAAGAGGGGCTACACCTTC	CASSLEAKRGYTF
14	-	TRBV7-9	TRBJ1-5	-	TGTGCCAGCAGCCCACCGGGTTACCTTCAGCCCCAGCATTTT	CASSPPGYLQPQHF